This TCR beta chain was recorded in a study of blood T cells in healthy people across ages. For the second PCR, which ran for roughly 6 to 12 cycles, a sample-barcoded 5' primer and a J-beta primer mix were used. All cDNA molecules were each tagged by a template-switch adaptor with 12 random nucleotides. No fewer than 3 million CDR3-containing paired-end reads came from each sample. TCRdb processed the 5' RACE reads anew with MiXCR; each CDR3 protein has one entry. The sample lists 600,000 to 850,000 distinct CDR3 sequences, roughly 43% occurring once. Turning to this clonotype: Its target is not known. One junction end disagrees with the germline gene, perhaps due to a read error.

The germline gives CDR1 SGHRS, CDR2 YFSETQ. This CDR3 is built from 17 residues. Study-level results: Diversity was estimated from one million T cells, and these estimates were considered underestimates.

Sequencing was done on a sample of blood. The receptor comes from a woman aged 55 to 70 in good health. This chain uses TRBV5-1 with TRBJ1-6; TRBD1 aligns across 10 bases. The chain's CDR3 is CVSSRRAPGTGASPLHF. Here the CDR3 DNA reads TGCGTCAGCAGTCGAAGAGCTCCCGGGACAGGGGCCTCACCCCTCCACTTT.